The following is a TCR beta chain sequence with its context. The sample comes from a study of blood T cells in healthy people across ages. The second PCR ran roughly 7 to 12 cycles with a sample-barcoded 5' primer and J-beta primers. Each CDR3 protein gets one entry after TCRdb re-called the 5' RACE reads with MiXCR. The table shows 1.2 million to 1.5 million distinct CDR3 sequences, with about 43% occurring only once. In germline, CDR1 is MNHEY, CDR2 SMNVEV (reference sequence). Trimming removed 5 bases at V and 0 bases at J, with 12 bases between. CDR3 length: 15 residues. V is TRBV27 and J is TRBJ2-3; tentative D call: TRBD1 (6 bases). The receptor was isolated from a woman between 18 and 29 years old in good health. The sequencing sample was made of blood. The chain's CDR3 is CASSIRQVSTDTQYF. CDR3 in DNA: TGTGCCAGCAGTATTCGACAGGTTAGCACAGATACGCAGTATTTT.